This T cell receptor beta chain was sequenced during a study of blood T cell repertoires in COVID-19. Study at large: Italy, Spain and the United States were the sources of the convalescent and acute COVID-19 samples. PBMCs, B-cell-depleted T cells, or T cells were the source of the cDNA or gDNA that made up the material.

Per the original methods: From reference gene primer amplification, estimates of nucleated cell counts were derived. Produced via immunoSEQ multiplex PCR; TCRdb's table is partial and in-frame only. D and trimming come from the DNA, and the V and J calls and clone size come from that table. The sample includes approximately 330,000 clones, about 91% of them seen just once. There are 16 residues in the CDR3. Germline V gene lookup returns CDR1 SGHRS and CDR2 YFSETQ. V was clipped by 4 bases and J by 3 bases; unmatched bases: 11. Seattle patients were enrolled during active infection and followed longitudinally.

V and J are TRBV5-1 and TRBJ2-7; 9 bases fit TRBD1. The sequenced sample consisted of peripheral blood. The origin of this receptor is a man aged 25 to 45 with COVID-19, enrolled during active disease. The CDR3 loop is CASSKDRGGSHYEQYF. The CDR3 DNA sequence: TGCGCCAGCAGCAAGGACAGGGGAGGGTCTCACTACGAGCAGTACTTC.